This is a list of T cell receptor beta chains from one sample in a study of blood T cell repertoires in COVID-19. Assay: immunoSEQ multiplex PCR; the TCRdb copy retains only in-frame clones and omits some. The table shows around 60,000 clones, with approximately 72% occurring only once. Sequencing was done on a sample of peripheral blood. These receptors all come from a woman between 65 and 79 years old with COVID-19, enrolled during active disease. The CDR3 runs from the conserved cysteine through the conserved F or W. Each record gives: CDR3 protein, CDR3 DNA, D gene, J gene, V gene, clone size. D genes are given only for firm matches. Expanded clones get a size class; other rows say once, few or many, or leave the size out.

CASSQVSSGYTF | TGTGCCAGCAGCCAAGTGTCGTCCGGCTACACCTTC | . | TRBJ1-2 | TRBV3-1/TRBV3-2 | .
CASSEVRGSTEAFF | TGTGCCAGCAGTGAAGTGAGAGGGTCCACTGAAGCTTTCTTT | . | TRBJ1-1 | TRBV2 | once
CATSREGVTGELFF | TGTGCCACCAGTCGGGAGGGAGTCACCGGGGAGCTGTTTTTT | TRBD2 | TRBJ2-2 | TRBV24-1 | .
CASSQGDGAATSYNEQFF | TGCGCCAGCAGCCAAGGCGACGGAGCGGCAACCTCCTACAATGAGCAGTTCTTC | . | TRBJ2-1 | TRBV4-1 | .
CASSLVAGTLNTGELFF | TGTGCCAGCAGCTTAGTTGCAGGTACCCTTAACACCGGGGAGCTGTTTTTT | . | TRBJ2-2 | TRBV11-2 | .
CASSVEEAGGHSDEQFF | TGTGCCAGCAGCGTAGAGGAAGCGGGGGGGCACTCCGATGAGCAGTTCTTC | TRBD2 | TRBJ2-1 | TRBV9 | once
CASSLGLLANYTGGPYNEQFF | TGTGCCAGCAGTCTTGGCCTATTGGCAAACTACACAGGGGGCCCCTACAATGAGCAGTTCTTC | TRBD1 | TRBJ2-1 | TRBV6-2/TRBV6-3 | .
CASSPPLTGGYTF | TGTGCCAGCAGCCCTCCCTTAACGGGAGGCTACACCTTC | . | TRBJ1-2 | TRBV7-9 | .
CASSVSGALWNEQFF | TGTGCCAGCAGCGTTAGCGGGGCCCTTTGGAATGAGCAGTTCTTC | TRBD2 | TRBJ2-1 | TRBV9 | few
CASSEVGWDRGTEAFF | TGTGCCAGCAGTGAAGTTGGGTGGGACAGGGGCACTGAAGCTTTCTTT | TRBD1 | TRBJ1-1 | TRBV2 | .
CASSSWTGTKSNQPQHF | TGTGCCAGCAGCTCTTGGACAGGGACTAAGAGCAATCAGCCCCAGCATTTT | TRBD1 | TRBJ1-5 | TRBV7-9 | .
CASSRGTAQNTGELFF | TGTGCCAGCAGCCGTGGGACTGCCCAGAACACCGGGGAGCTGTTTTTT | . | TRBJ2-2 | TRBV3-1/TRBV3-2 | .
CASSATTFTDTQYF | TGTGCCAGCAGCGCAACGACTTTCACAGATACGCAGTATTTT | . | TRBJ2-3 | TRBV5-4 | .
CASSTFSGGGNEQFF | TGTGCCAGCAGCACTTTTAGCGGGGGGGGCAATGAGCAGTTCTTC | TRBD2 | TRBJ2-1 | TRBV7-6 | .
CATSPRRGEKLFF | TGTGCCACCAGCCCCAGGAGGGGTGAAAAACTGTTTTTT | . | TRBJ1-4 | TRBV15 | .
CASSLKAQGWTEAFF | TGTGCCAGCAGTTTAAAGGCTCAGGGATGGACTGAAGCTTTCTTT | . | TRBJ1-1 | TRBV27 | .
CASSLARGPGGNYGYTF | TGCGCCAGCAGCTTGGCTCGGGGCCCGGGAGGTAACTATGGCTACACCTTC | . | TRBJ1-2 | TRBV5-1 | .
CASSALGGRGEKLFF | TGTGCCAGCAGCGCCCTAGGTGGACGAGGGGAAAAACTGTTTTTT | . | TRBJ1-4 | TRBV9 | few
CASSQRVAASTGELFF | TGCGCCAGCAGCCAAAGAGTAGCTGCGAGCACCGGGGAGCTGTTTTTT | . | TRBJ2-2 | TRBV4-3 | .
CASSPGGSGSHNEQFF | TGTGCCAGCTCACCGGGCGGGAGCGGGTCCCACAATGAGCAGTTCTTC | TRBD2 | TRBJ2-1 | TRBV18 | .
CASSIGQIMNTEAFF | TGTGCCAGTAGTATAGGGCAGATTATGAACACTGAAGCTTTCTTT | . | TRBJ1-1 | TRBV19 | .
CASSPDRAVYTEAFF | TGCGCCAGCAGCCCAGACAGGGCGGTATACACTGAAGCTTTCTTT | TRBD1 | TRBJ1-1 | TRBV5-1 | .
CASSLKGQPWETQYF | TGTGCCAGCAGCTTGAAGGGACAGCCTTGGGAGACCCAGTACTTC | TRBD1 | TRBJ2-5 | TRBV5-6 | .
CATSRDLRLAAPGELFF | TGTGCCACCAGCAGAGATTTGCGACTAGCGGCTCCCGGGGAGCTGTTTTTT | TRBD2 | TRBJ2-2 | TRBV15 | .
CASSQDSFSGNTIYF | TGTGCCAGCAGCCAAGACAGCTTCTCTGGAAACACCATATATTTT | . | TRBJ1-3 | TRBV5-6 | .
CASSGGTGDSPLHF | TGTGCCAGCAGCGGCGGGACAGGGGATTCACCCCTCCACTTT | TRBD1 | TRBJ1-6 | TRBV9 | .
CASSSRGADGQAFF | TGTGCCAGCAGCTCCCGGGGTGCGGACGGGCAAGCTTTCTTT | . | TRBJ1-1 | TRBV9 | .